These 21 T cell receptor beta chains came from one sample sequenced in a study of CD8+ T cells in alopecia areata. Reverse transcription of extracted RNA yielded cDNA, which provided the sequencing template. TCRdb's copy holds only in-frame clones and misses some; the assay was immunoSEQ multiplex PCR. The table includes approximately 180,000 clones, over 50% detected once. The sequenced sample was CD4+ T cells sorted from blood, obtained at week 0. The receptors shown here come from a human donor with alopecia areata.

The V call is TRBV27, the J call TRBJ2-1; D gene uncertain. CDR3 length: 14 amino acids. Germline lookup yields CDR1 MNHEY and CDR2 SMNVEV (reference sequence). Trimming shortened V by 5 bases and J by 9 bases, and 17 bases separated the two germline ends. CDR3 nucleotides: TGTGCCAGCAGTCCCGCTTGGCTCAACACTGAGCAGTTCTTC. Translating it yields CASSPAWLNTEQFF.

The chain recombines TRBV7-8 with TRBJ2-3, with D perhaps TRBD2 (7 bases). The germline CDR1 and CDR2 sequences are SGHVS and FQNEAQ. The CDR3 loop spans 14 amino acids. The ends were cut back, 1 base at V and 4 bases at J, with 9 bases in the middle. CDR3 nucleotides: TGTGCCAGCAGCTTAGGGGGGGGCCCAGATACGCAGTATTTT. This sequence encodes CASSLGGGPDTQYF.

On this clone: The sample carries other DNA sequences with the same CDR3. The chain has TRBV5-6 and TRBJ2-5; D ambiguous. The ends were cut back, 2 bases at V and 5 bases at J, with 10 bases in the middle. This CDR3 contains 13 residues. Germline V gene sequence: CDR1 SGHDT, CDR2 YYEEEE. CDR3 DNA sequence: TGTGCCAGCAGCTTACGGAACGGGGAGACCCAGTACTTC. Translated, it gives CASSLRNGETQYF.

The genes are TRBV2 and TRBJ2-5; TRBD2 matches at 10 bases. The ends lost 8 bases at V and 0 bases at J; junction bases unmatched: 9. The germline gives CDR1 SNHLY, CDR2 FYNNEI. This CDR3 is 16 amino acids long. CDR3 amino acids: CASDASGGTYQETQYF. The CDR3 DNA is TGTGCCAGCGATGCTAGCGGGGGAACGTACCAAGAGACCCAGTACTTC.

The table lists this clone with a few counts. The V and J genes are TRBV5-6 and TRBJ1-1, with D possibly TRBD1 on 6 matching bases. This CDR3 is built from 13 residues. Germline assignment: CDR1 SGHDT and CDR2 YYEEEE. V gave up 0 bases and J gave up 3 bases, with 6 bases separating them. The DNA for the CDR3 is TGTGCCAGCAGCTTGGACAGGGACACTGAAGCTTTCTTT. Its translation: CASSLDRDTEAFF.

The genes are TRBV29-1 and TRBJ1-2, with D hard to call. V lost 3 bases, J lost 4 bases, and 12 bases lay in between. There are 13 residues in the CDR3. The germline V gene encodes CDR1 SQVTM and CDR2 ANQGSEA. The CDR3 loop reads CSVETDIGYGYTF. The CDR3 DNA sequence: TGCAGCGTTGAGACCGACATTGGCTATGGCTACACCTTC.

This CDR3 reads CASTFPPRERGPYNEQFF. Here the CDR3 DNA reads TGCGCCAGCACCTTCCCGCCCCGTGAAAGGGGGCCCTACAATGAGCAGTTCTTC. V gene TRBV10-2 combines with J gene TRBJ2-1, with 7 bases aligning to TRBD1. Germline CDR1 WSHSY, CDR2 SAAADI. Trimming took 7 bases from V and 2 from J; bases not matched to a gene: 17. This CDR3 region has 18 residues.

This clone appeared a few times. The chain joins TRBV9 to TRBJ2-2; 8 nucleotides line up with TRBD1. Germline V gene lookup returns CDR1 SGDLS and CDR2 YYNGEE. The CDR3 totals 13 residues. Unmatched junction bases numbered 2, after V lost 3 bases and J lost 7 bases. For the CDR3, the DNA is TGTGCCAGCAGCGGGACAGGGCGCGGGGAGCTGTTTTTT. It specifies CASSGTGRGELFF.

The V and J genes are TRBV29-1 and TRBJ2-7, with TRBD2 matching 10 bases. The V gene end was trimmed by 5 bases and the J gene end by 4 bases; junction bases not matched to a gene: 8. The CDR3 has 14 residues. Per germline, CDR1 SQVTM and CDR2 ANQGSEA. Written as DNA, the CDR3 is TGCAGCGTTAGGAGCGGGGGGGCCGGATACGAGCAGTACTTC. Translated, it gives CSVRSGGAGYEQYF.

The chain combines TRBV4-1 with TRBJ2-3, with 15 bases fitting TRBD2. V trimming: 4 bases; J trimming: 5 bases; junction bases outside the gene matches: 1. The CDR3 runs 15 residues. Germline V gives CDR1 MGHRA, CDR2 YSYEKL. The CDR3 coding sequence is TGCGCCAGCAGCCGGACTAGCGGGGGGGGAGATACGCAGTATTTT. This gives the protein CASSRTSGGGDTQYF.

This chain uses TRBV6-1 with TRBJ1-2, with D perhaps TRBD1 (5 bases). This CDR3 has 12 residues. Deletions cut 7 bases from V and 5 bases from J, with 11 bases between. Germline CDR1 and CDR2: MNHNS and SASEGT. CDR3 sequence: CASTGFGYGYTF. CDR3 coding DNA: TGTGCCAGCACAGGGTTCGGGTATGGCTACACCTTC.

The chain employs TRBV29-1 and TRBJ1-1, with a weak D call TRBD1 (5 bases). CDR1 and CDR2 (germline): SQVTM, ANQGSEA. The CDR3 contains 13 residues. V was clipped by 4 bases and J by 8 bases, with 17 bases between them. CDR3 residues: CSVAGTLGREAFF. The CDR3 region has the DNA TGCAGCGTTGCCGGGACTCTGGGGAGAGAAGCTTTCTTT. Complete variable domain (other parts from reference TRBV29-1 and TRBJ1-1): SAVISQKPSRDICQRGTSLTIQCQVDSQVTMMFWYRQQPGQSLTLIATANQGSEATYESGFVIDKFPISRPNLTFSTLTVSNMSPEDSSIYLCSVAGTLGREAFFGQGTRLTVV.

The J gene is TRBJ2-3, the V gene TRBV7-9; D may match TRBD1 or TRBD2 (5 bases each). Germline CDR1 reads SEHNR; CDR2 reads FQNEAQ (reference sequence). Trimming removed 2 bases from V and 4 bases from J, with 7 bases in between. The CDR3 is made up of 13 amino acids. The CDR3 sequence is CASSLLGADTQYF. CDR3 DNA: TGTGCCAGCAGCTTACTGGGGGCAGATACGCAGTATTTT.

In DNA, the CDR3 is TGTGCCAGCAGCCTCGTCCTGGAGGGAGATACGCAGTATTTT. Translation gives CASSLVLEGDTQYF. The chain is built from TRBV6-6 and TRBJ2-3, with D perhaps matching TRBD2 (6 bases). Germline V gene sequence: CDR1 MNHNY, CDR2 SVGAGI (reference sequence). CDR3 length: 14 amino acids. V lost 6 bases and J lost 5, with 15 bases in between.

The V gene is TRBV29-1, the J gene TRBJ2-7; 7 bases align to TRBD2. Germline V lookup: CDR1 SQVTM, CDR2 ANQGSEA. V shed 6 bases and J 6 bases; nucleotides not matched to a gene: 2. The length of the CDR3 is 10 residues. The CDR3: CSVGGGEQYF. CDR3 nucleotide sequence: TGCAGCGTGGGGGGGGGCGAGCAGTACTTC.

This clone occurred once. This sequence joins TRBV29-1 and TRBJ1-2, with unresolved D. Germline CDR1 and CDR2: SQVTM and ANQGSEA. The CDR3 sequence is 12 residues long. V lost 1 base, J lost 1 base, and 4 bases lay in between. As DNA, the CDR3 is TGCAGCGTTGAAGCCATTAACTATGGCTACACCTTC. Amino acid sequence: CSVEAINYGYTF. Filled out from reference TRBV29-1 and TRBJ1-2, the complete variable domain reads SAVISQKPSRDICQRGTSLTIQCQVDSQVTMMFWYRQQPGQSLTLIATANQGSEATYESGFVIDKFPISRPNLTFSTLTVSNMSPEDSSIYLCSVEAINYGYTFGSGTRLTVV.

CDR3 amino acids: CASREIYNSPLHF. The CDR3 region has the DNA TGTGCCAGCAGGGAGATCTATAATTCACCCCTCCACTTT. The V call is TRBV25-1, the J call TRBJ1-6, with no clear D. Germline CDR1 reads MGHDK; CDR2 reads SYGVNS. This CDR3 has 13 residues. V lost 6 bases and J lost 3, with 6 bases in between.

The chain combines TRBV4-2 with TRBJ2-3; D possibly corresponds to TRBD1 (5 bases). Deletions cut 3 bases from V and 6 bases from J, with 16 bases between. This CDR3 has 15 residues. Germline V gene sequence: CDR1 LGHNA, CDR2 YNFKEQ. CDR3 sequence reads: CASSQGQGGRDTQYF. The CDR3 DNA reads as TGTGCCAGCAGCCAGGGGCAGGGCGGCAGGGATACGCAGTATTTT.

This clone was detected only a few times. The sample holds other DNA sequences that translate to the same CDR3. This chain joins TRBV29-1 and TRBJ2-3, with 9 bases matching TRBD1. The CDR3 spans 13 residues. The germline V gene has CDR1 SQVTM and CDR2 ANQGSEA. After removal of 6 bases from V and 1 base from J, the junction contained 2 bases not matched to a gene. The CDR3 is CSVGQGGTDTQYF. The CDR3 bases are TGCAGCGTGGGACAGGGAGGCACAGATACGCAGTATTTT.

The CDR3 reads CASSEAWGSTDTQYF. The CDR3 nucleotides read TGTGCCAGCAGTGAAGCTTGGGGGAGCACAGATACGCAGTATTTT. The chain recombines TRBV2 with TRBJ2-3, with D perhaps matching TRBD1 or TRBD2 (5 bases each). Germline loops: CDR1 SNHLY, CDR2 FYNNEI. The CDR3 consists of 15 residues. V was pared by 0 bases and J by 0 bases, with 7 bases between.

The rearrangement links TRBV15 to TRBJ1-2; D ambiguous. The CDR3 sequence is 17 residues long. V lost 0 bases and J lost 4, with 18 bases in between. CDR1 is LNHNV and CDR2 is YYDKDF in the germline V gene (reference sequence). For the CDR3, the DNA is TGTGCCACCAGCAGAGATGTCGGCTCCCCGTCGGGCTATGGCTACACCTTC. Its protein product is CATSRDVGSPSGYGYTF. Together with reference TRBV15 and TRBJ1-2, the CDR3 gives the full variable domain: DAMVIQNPRYQVTQFGKPVTLSCSQTLNHNVMYWYQQKSSQAPKLLFHYYDKDFNNEADTPDNFQSRRPNTSFCFLDIRSPGLGDTAMYLCATSRDVGSPSGYGYTFGSGTRLTVV.